This T cell receptor (beta chain) was captured by sequencing in a study of shared clonotypes between healthy human individuals. For this clone: What it binds is not known.

There are 14 residues in the CDR3. With 1 base removed from V and 6 bases from J, the gap between germline ends came to 13 bases. The germline CDR1 and CDR2 sequences are SGHNT and YYREEE (reference sequence). Deep was the level used in running the assay. Generated by immunoSEQ multiplex PCR, the TCRdb table keeps only in-frame clones and is missing some. The table includes 500,000 to 550,000 clones, 90% to 96% detected once. Study-level points and caveats: When compared with the clonotypes that were shared by all four sorted-subset donors, the non-shared clonotypes turned out to have lower generation probabilities. Sampling covered blood only; tissue repertoires likely differ.

V is TRBV5-4 and J is TRBJ1-2; weak D call: TRBD1 (6 bases). This TCR was recovered from a woman aged 25-40 years in good health. Sample: naive CD4+ T cells sorted from blood. Described subset: CD45RA+ positively selected. CDR3 in DNA: TGTGCCAGCAGCTTGTCAGGGGTGGTACATGGCTACACCTTC. Protein sequence: CASSLSGVVHGYTF.